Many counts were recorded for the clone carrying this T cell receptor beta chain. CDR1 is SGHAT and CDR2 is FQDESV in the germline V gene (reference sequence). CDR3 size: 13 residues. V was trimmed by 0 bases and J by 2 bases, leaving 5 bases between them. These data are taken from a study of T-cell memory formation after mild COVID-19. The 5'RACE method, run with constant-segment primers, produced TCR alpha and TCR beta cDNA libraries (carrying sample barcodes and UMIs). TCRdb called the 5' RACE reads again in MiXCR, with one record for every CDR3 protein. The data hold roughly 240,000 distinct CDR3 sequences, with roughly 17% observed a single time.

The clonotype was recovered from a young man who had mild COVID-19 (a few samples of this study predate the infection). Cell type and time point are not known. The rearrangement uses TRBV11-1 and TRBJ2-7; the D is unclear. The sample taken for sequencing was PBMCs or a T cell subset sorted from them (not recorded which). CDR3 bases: TGTGCCAGCAGCTTAGCTGGGCCCTACGAGCAGTACTTC. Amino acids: CASSLAGPYEQYF.